This T cell receptor (beta chain) was sequenced for a study of response to subunit inactivated influenza vaccine. Study-level results: The authors put forward the suggestion that each seasonal influenza vaccination may bring in only a limited number of new T cells.

A single record per CDR3 protein comes from TCRdb applying MiXCR to the RT-PCR reads. The sample gives around 580,000 distinct CDR3 sequences, 12% to 15% of which show up once; 11% is in the top ten. Regarding this clonotype: Antigen: not known.

The CDR3 totals 13 residues. With V trimmed by 6 bases and J by 10 bases, 11 bases remained unmatched. CDR1 is DFQATT, CDR2 SNEGSKA, per germline (reference sequence). The chain joins TRBV20-1 to TRBJ2-1; 8 bases line up with TRBD2. The sequencing used PBMCs from blood, collected about 13 days after vaccination. This clonotype originated in a man aged 50-60 years who received an inactivated influenza vaccine. CDR3 in amino acids: CSASGTRPSEQFF. The CDR3 coding sequence is TGCAGTGCATCCGGGACTAGACCCAGCGAGCAGTTCTTC.